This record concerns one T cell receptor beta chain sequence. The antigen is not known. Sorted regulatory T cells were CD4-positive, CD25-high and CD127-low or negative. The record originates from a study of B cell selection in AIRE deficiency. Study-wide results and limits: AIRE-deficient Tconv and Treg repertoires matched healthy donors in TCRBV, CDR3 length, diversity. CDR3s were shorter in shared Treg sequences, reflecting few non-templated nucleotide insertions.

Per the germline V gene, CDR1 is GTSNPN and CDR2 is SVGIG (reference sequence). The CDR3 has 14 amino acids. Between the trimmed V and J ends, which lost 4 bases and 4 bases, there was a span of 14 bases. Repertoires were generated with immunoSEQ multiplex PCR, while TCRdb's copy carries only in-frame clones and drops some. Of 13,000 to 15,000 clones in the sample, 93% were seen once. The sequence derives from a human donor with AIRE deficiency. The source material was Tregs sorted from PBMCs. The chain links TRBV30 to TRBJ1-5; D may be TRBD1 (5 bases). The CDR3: CAWTPREGNQPQHF. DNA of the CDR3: TGTGCCTGGACCCCCAGGGAGGGGAATCAGCCCCAGCATTTT.